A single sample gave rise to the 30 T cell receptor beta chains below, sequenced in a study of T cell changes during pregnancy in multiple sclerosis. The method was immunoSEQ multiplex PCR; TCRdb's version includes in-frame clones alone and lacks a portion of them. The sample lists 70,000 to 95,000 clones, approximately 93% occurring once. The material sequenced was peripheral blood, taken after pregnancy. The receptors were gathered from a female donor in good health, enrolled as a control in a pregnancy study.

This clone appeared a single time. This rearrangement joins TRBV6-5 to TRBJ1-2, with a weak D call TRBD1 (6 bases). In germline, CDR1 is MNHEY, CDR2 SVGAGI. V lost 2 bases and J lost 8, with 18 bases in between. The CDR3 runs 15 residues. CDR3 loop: CASSYRTTGRGGYTF. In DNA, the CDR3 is TGTGCCAGCAGTTACCGGACCACAGGGAGGGGAGGCTACACCTTC.

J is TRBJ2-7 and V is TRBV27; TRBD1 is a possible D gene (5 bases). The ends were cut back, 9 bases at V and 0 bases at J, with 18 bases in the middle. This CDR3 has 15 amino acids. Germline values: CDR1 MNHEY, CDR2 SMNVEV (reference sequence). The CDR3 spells CASRSLGRSSYEQYF. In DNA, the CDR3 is TGTGCCAGTCGGTCCTTGGGGCGGAGCTCCTACGAGCAGTACTTC.

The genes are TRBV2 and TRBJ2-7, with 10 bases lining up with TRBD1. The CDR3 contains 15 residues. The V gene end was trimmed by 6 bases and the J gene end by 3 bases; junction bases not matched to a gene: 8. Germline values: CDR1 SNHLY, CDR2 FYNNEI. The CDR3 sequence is CASREGQGYVYEQYF. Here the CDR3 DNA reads TGTGCCAGCAGGGAGGGACAGGGGTATGTCTACGAGCAGTACTTC.

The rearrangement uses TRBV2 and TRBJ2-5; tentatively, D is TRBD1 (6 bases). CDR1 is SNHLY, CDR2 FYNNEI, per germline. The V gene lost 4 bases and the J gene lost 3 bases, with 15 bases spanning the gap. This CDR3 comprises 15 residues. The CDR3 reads CASSASTGREETQYF. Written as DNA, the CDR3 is TGTGCCAGCAGTGCTTCGACAGGTCGGGAAGAGACCCAGTACTTC.

CDR3 protein: CASSWGAGELFF. The CDR3 region has the DNA TGTGCCAGCAGTTGGGGGGCCGGGGAGCTGTTTTTT. The chain has TRBV6-5 and TRBJ2-2, with a tentative D call TRBD2 (6 bases). Trimming left V 4 bases short and J 6 bases short, with 6 bases between. Germline loops: CDR1 MNHEY, CDR2 SVGAGI. The CDR3 consists of 12 residues.

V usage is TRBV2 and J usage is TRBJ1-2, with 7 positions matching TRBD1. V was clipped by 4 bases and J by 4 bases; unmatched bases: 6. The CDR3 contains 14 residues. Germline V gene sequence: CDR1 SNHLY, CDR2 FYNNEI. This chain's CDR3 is CASSGLWDSYGYTF. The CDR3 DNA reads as TGTGCCAGCAGTGGACTCTGGGACAGCTATGGCTACACCTTC.

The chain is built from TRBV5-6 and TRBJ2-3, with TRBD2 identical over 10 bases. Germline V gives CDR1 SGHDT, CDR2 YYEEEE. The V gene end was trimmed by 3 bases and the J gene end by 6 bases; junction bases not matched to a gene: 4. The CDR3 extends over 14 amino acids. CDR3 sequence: CASSYSGGRDTQYF. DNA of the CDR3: TGTGCCAGCAGCTATAGCGGGGGGCGGGATACGCAGTATTTT.

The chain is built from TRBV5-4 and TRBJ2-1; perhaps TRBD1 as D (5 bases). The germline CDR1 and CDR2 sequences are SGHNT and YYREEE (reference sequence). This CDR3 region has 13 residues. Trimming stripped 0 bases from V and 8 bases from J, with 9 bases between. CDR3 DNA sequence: TGTGCCAGCAGCTTGGGCAGGGCAGATGAGCAGTTCTTC. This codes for CASSLGRADEQFF.

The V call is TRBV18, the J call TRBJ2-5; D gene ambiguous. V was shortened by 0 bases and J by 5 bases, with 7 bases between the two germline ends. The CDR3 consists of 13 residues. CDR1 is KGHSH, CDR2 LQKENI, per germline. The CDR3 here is CASSPPSSETQYF. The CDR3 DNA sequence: TGTGCCAGCTCACCACCGAGTTCGGAGACCCAGTACTTC.

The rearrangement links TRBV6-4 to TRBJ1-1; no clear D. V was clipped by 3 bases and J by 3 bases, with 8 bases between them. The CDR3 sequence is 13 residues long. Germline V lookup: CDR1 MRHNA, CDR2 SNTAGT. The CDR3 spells CASSEFRDTEAFF. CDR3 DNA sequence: TGTGCCAGCAGTGAGTTTCGGGACACTGAAGCTTTCTTT.

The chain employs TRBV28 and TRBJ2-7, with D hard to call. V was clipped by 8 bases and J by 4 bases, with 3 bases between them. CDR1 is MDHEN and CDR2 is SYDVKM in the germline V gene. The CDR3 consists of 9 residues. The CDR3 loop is CASEYEQYF. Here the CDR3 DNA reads TGTGCCAGCGAGTACGAGCAGTACTTC. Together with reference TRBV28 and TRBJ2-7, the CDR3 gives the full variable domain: DVKVTQSSRYLVKRTGEKVFLECVQDMDHENMFWYRQDPGLGLRLIYFSYDVKMKEKGDIPEGYSVSREKKERFSLILESASTNQTSMYLCASEYEQYFGPGTRLTVT.

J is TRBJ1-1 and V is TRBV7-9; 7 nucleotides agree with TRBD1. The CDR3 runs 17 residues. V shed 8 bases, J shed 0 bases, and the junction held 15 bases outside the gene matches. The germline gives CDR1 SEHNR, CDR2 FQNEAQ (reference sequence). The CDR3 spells CASREGATSGMNTEAFF. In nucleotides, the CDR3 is TGTGCCAGCCGGGAGGGGGCCACCAGTGGGATGAACACTGAAGCTTTCTTT.

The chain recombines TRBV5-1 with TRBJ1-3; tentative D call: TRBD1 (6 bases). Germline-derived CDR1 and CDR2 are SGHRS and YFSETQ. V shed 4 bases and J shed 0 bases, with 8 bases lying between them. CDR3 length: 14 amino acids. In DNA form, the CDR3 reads TGCGCCAGCAGCCTACAGGGCTCTGGAAACACCATATATTTT. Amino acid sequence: CASSLQGSGNTIYF.

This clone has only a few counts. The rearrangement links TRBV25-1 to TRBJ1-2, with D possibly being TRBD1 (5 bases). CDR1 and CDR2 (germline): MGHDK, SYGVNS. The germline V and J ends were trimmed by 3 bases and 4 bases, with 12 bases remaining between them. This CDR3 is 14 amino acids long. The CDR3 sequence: CASSDQGAGYGYTF. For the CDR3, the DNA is TGTGCCAGCAGTGACCAGGGAGCGGGCTATGGCTACACCTTC.

The CDR3 DNA reads as TGTGCCAGCAGTTTACCCGGACAGGGAGGCTATGGCTACACCTTC. It codes for CASSLPGQGGYGYTF. The chain recombines TRBV28 with TRBJ1-2; 8 positions agree with TRBD1. Germline V CDR1 and CDR2: MDHEN, SYDVKM. The CDR3 contains 15 residues. V shed 2 bases and J 4 bases; nucleotides not matched to a gene: 6.

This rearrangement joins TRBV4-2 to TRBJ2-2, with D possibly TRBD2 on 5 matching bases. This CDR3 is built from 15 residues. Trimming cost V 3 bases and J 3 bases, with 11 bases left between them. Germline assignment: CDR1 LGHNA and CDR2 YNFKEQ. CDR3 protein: CASSQRARDTGELFF. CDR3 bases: TGTGCCAGCAGCCAGCGCGCGAGGGACACCGGGGAGCTGTTTTTT.

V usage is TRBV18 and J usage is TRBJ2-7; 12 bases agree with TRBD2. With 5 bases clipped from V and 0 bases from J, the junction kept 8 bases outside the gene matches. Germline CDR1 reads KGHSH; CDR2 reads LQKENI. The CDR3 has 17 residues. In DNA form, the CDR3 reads TGTGCCAGCTCAGTGGGACTAGCGGGCGGGAGCTCCTACGAGCAGTACTTC. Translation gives CASSVGLAGGSSYEQYF.

The CDR3 DNA reads TGTGCCAGCAGCCTTGGACTAGCGGGAGGCTCCTACAATGAGCAGTTCTTC. Encoded protein: CASSLGLAGGSYNEQFF. This chain connects TRBV5-4 to TRBJ2-1; 14 nucleotides align to TRBD2. V dropped 4 bases and J dropped 0; count of bases not matched to a gene: 3. This CDR3 has 17 residues. Per the germline V gene, CDR1 is SGHNT and CDR2 is YYREEE (reference sequence).

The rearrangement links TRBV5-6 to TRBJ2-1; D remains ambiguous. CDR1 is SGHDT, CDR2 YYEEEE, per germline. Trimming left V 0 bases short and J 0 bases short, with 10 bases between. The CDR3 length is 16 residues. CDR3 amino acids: CASSLVWRSSYNEQFF. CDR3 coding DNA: TGTGCCAGCAGCTTGGTATGGCGGAGCTCCTACAATGAGCAGTTCTTC.

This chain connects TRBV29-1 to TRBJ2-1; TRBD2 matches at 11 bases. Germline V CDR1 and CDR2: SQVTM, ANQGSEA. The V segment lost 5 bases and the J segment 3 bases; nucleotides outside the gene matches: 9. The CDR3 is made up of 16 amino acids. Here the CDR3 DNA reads TGCAGCGTTAGGGGGGGGACTAGCGGACTCTACAATGAGCAGTTCTTC. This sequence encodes CSVRGGTSGLYNEQFF.

The CDR3 reads CASSMRLAGVNEQFF. The CDR3 bases are TGTGCCAGCAGCATGAGACTAGCGGGAGTTAATGAGCAGTTCTTC. V gene TRBV27 combines with J gene TRBJ2-1, with 12 positions matching TRBD2. The trim removed 6 bases at V and 7 bases at J, leaving 7 bases unmatched. The CDR3 is 15 residues long. The germline V gene encodes CDR1 MNHEY and CDR2 SMNVEV (reference sequence).

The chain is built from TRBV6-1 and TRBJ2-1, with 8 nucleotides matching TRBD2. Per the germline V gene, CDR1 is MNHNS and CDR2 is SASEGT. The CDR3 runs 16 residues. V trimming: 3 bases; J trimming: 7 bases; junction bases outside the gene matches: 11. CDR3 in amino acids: CASSDLPGLVGNEQFF. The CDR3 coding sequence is TGTGCCAGCAGTGACTTACCGGGACTAGTCGGTAATGAGCAGTTCTTC.

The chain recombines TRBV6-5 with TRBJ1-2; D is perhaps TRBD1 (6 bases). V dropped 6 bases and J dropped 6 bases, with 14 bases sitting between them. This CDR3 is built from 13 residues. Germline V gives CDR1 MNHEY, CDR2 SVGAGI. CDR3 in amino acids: CASSTRQANGYTF. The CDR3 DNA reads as TGTGCCAGCAGCACCCGACAGGCGAATGGCTACACCTTC.

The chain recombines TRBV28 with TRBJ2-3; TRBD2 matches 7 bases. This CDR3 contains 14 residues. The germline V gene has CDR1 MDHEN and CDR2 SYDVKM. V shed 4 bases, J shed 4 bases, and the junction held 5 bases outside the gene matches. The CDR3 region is CASSYAGEADTQYF. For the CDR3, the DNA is TGTGCCAGCAGTTATGCGGGAGAAGCAGATACGCAGTATTTT.

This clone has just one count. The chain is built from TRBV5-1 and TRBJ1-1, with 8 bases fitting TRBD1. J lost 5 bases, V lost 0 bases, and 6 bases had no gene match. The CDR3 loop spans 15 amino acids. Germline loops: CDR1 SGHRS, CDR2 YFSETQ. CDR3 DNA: TGCGCCAGCAGCTTGGGTCGGACAGGGCTTACTGAAGCTTTCTTT. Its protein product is CASSLGRTGLTEAFF.

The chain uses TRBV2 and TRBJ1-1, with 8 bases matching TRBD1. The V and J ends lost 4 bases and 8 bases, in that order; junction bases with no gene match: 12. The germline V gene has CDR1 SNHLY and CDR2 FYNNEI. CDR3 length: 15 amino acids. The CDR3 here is CASSAYRGFYPEAFF. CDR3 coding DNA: TGTGCCAGCAGTGCTTACAGGGGGTTCTACCCCGAAGCTTTCTTT.

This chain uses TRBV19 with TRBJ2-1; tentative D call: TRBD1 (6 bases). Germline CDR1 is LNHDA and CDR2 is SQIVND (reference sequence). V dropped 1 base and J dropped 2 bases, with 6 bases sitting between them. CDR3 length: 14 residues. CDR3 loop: CASSIGTAYNEQFF. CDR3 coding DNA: TGTGCCAGTAGTATAGGGACAGCCTACAATGAGCAGTTCTTC.

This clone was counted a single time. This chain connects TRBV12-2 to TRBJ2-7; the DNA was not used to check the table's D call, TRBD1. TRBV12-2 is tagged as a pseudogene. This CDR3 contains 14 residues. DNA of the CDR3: TGTGCAAGTCGCCCTGGCGTCAGGGGGCGTGAGCAGTACTTC. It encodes CASRPGVRGREQYF.

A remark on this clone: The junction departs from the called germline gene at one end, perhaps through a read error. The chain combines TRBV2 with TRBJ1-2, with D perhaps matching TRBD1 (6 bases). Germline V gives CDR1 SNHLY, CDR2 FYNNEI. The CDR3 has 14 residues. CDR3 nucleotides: TGTGCCAGCATTGAAGACAGGAGGGACTATGGCTACACCTTC. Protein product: CASIEDRRDYGYTF.

The CDR3 is CASTNTGETEAFF. CDR3 DNA: TGTGCCAGCACTAATACAGGGGAGACTGAAGCTTTCTTT. V and J are TRBV25-1 and TRBJ1-1, with 7 nucleotides matching TRBD1. Germline CDR1 reads MGHDK; CDR2 reads SYGVNS. With V trimmed by 7 bases and J by 5 bases, 7 bases remained unmatched. This CDR3 is 13 amino acids long.